This T cell receptor beta chain was recovered during a study of post-analysis software for immune sequencing data (dated by TCRdb to the mid-2010s). Concerning the study at large: The recorded disease courses included relapsing-remitting, secondary progressive and progressive-relapsing multiple sclerosis, and some patients had no subtype annotation. The patient repertoires were set against under 13 previously published healthy control repertoires from donors whose ages ranged from about 6 to 26 years. A subset of samples was prepared in parallel using single-end sample barcoding, then pooled and co-amplified after Illumina adapter ligation.

TCR beta repertoires were profiled from peripheral blood of roughly 13 young patients with multiple sclerosis to demonstrate the VDJtools post-analysis software. Multiple sclerosis patients were children and adolescents aged about 6 to 15 years. Overall results and qualifications from the work: Significantly higher frequencies in patients than in controls were found for roughly 5 TRBV segments, including TRBV5-6, TRBV5-1 and TRBV20-1. Direct clustering with F measure revealed strong co-clustering of samples prepared in the same batch, which led to a batch-effect correction. The control group was slightly older than the multiple sclerosis patient group. Significantly lower normalized Chao1 diversity was found in multiple sclerosis patients than in controls, suggesting substantial peripheral T-cell clonal expansion.

In regard to this clonotype: The antigen it binds to is not known. A much larger clone differs from this one at a single base, so this may be a read error.

The germline V gene gives CDR1 as MNHEY and CDR2 as SVGEGT. The cysteine opens and the phenylalanine closes a CDR3 of 15 amino acids. Of the read, only the CDR3 DNA is kept; its 45 bases are in frame from base 1. Libraries were made using PCR. Sequencing was carried out with an Illumina HiSeq 2500. To reduce PCR and sequencing biases, unique molecular identifiers were built into the TCR beta cDNA libraries. Approximately 500,000 cDNA molecules were obtained per 1 to 10 million input T cells, so each molecule approximated one T cell. Patient libraries were prepared and sequenced with the same protocol used for the earlier healthy control dataset. Samples belonging to the same batch were prepared together, multiplexed and sequenced on a shared HiSeq lane. As for the authors' bioinformatics: Raw barcoded reads were processed with MIGEC, discarding single-read molecular identifier groups before consensus assembly and CDR3 extraction. VDJtools was used for post-analysis of the clonotype tables, with diversity normalized by down-sampling every dataset to the smallest sample size. To correct batch-related cross-sample contamination, repertoire overlap clustering matched CDR3 amino acid sequences but not nucleotide sequences. Using fastp at Q25 and MiXCR, TCRdb reprocessed the public reads and kept productive beta chains. CDR3 protein sequences are deduplicated, and each keeps its most common genes and DNA. V and J calls and clone size were set by TCRdb, not the authors. Recorded for this sample are some 240,000 distinct CDR3 sequences; about 38% of them occurred a single time. The top ten constitute more than 4% of the sample.

This clonotype was obtained from a girl aged 5-17 years with multiple sclerosis. In this chain, TRBV6-2 or TRBV6-3 is recombined with TRBJ2-5; the D gene cannot be named for sure. The sequenced sample consisted of blood. The CDR3 reads CAGSYSPDGTETQYF. The DNA sequence is TGTGCCGGCAGTTACTCCCCAGACGGAACAGAGACCCAGTACTTC.